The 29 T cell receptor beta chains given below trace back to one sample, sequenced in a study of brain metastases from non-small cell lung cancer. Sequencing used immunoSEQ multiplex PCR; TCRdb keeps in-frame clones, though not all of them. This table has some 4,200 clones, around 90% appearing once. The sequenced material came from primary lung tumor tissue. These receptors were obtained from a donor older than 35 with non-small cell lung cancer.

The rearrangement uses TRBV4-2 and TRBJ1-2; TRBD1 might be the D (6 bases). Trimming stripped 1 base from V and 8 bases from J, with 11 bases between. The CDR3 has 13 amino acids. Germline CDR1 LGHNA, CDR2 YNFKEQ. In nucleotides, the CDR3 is TGTGCCAGCAGCCAAGGACAGGTCTTCGGCTACACCTTC. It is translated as CASSQGQVFGYTF.

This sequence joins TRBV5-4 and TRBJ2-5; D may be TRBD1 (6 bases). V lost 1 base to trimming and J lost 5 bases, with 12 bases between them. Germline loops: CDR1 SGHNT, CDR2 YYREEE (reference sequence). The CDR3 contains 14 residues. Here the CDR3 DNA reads TGTGCCAGCAGCTTGCGAGGGGGTACGGAGACCCAGTACTTC. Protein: CASSLRGGTETQYF.

CDR3 amino acids: CASSNRDRETQYF. CDR3 bases: TGTGCCAGCAGCAACCGGGACAGAGAGACCCAGTACTTC. The rearrangement links TRBV21-1 to TRBJ2-5; the D segment call TRBD1 is taken from the table without a DNA check. TRBV21-1 is a known pseudogene. The CDR3 is 13 residues long.

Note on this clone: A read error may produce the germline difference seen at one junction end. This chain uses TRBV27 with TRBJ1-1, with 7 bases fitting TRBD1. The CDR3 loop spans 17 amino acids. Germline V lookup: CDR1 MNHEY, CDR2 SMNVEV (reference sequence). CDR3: CASSHARQGWKGTEVFF. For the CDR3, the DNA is TGTGCCAGCAGCCACGCACGACAGGGATGGAAGGGCACTGAAGTTTTCTTT.

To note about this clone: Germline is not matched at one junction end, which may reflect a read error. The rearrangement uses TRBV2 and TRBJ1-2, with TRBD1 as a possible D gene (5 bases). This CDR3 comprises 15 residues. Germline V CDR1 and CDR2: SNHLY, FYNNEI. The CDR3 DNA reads TGTGCCAGCAGTGATGGGGCGGGGACCCCCTATAGCTACACCTTC. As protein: CASSDGAGTPYSYTF.

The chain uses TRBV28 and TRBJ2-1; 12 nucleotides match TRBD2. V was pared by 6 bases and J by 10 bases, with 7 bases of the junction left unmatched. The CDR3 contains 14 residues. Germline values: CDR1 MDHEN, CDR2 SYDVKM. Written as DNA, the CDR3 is TGTGCCAGCAGCCCTACTAGCGGGGGGAGGGAGCAGTTCTTC. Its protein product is CASSPTSGGREQFF. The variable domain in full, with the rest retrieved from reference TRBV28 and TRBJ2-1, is DVKVTQSSRYLVKRTGEKVFLECVQDMDHENMFWYRQDPGLGLRLIYFSYDVKMKEKGDIPEGYSVSREKKERFSLILESASTNQTSMYLCASSPTSGGREQFFGPGTRLTVL.

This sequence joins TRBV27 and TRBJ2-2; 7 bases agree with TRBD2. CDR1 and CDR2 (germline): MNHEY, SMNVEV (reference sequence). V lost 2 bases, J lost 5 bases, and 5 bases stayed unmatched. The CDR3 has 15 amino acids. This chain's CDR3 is CASSLGSSGTGELFF. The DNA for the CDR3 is TGTGCCAGCAGTTTAGGGTCTAGCGGAACCGGGGAGCTGTTTTTT.

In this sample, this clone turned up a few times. The CDR3 here is CASSSRGGYTEAFF. DNA of the CDR3: TGTGCCAGCAGTTCTAGAGGGGGCTACACTGAAGCTTTCTTT. J is TRBJ1-1 and V is TRBV6-5; 7 nucleotides align to TRBD1. The germline V gene encodes CDR1 MNHEY and CDR2 SVGAGI. The CDR3 runs to 14 residues. The V and J ends lost 4 bases and 3 bases, in that order; junction bases with no gene match: 5.

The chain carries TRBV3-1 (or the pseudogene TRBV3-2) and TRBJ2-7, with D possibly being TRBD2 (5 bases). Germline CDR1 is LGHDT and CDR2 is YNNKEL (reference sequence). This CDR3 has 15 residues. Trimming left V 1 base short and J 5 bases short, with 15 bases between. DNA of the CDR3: TGTGCCAGCAGCCAAGCAGCCGGGATTAGCAACGAGCAGTACTTC. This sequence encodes CASSQAAGISNEQYF.

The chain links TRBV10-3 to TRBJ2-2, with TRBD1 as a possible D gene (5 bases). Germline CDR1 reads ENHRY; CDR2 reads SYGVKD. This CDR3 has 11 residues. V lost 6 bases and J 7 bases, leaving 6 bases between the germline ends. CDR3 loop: CAIRDIGELFF. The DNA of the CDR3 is TGTGCCATCAGGGACATCGGGGAGCTGTTTTTT.

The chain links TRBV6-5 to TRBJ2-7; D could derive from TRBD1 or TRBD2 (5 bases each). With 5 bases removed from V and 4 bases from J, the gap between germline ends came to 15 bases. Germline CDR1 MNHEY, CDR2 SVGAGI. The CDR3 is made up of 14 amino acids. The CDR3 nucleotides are TGTGCCAGCAGTCAATCGGGACGGACTTACGAGCAGTACTTC. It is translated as CASSQSGRTYEQYF.

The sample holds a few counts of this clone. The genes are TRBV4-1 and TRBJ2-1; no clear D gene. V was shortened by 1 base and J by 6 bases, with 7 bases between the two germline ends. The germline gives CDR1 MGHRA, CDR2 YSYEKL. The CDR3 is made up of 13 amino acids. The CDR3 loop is CASSQGSINEQFF. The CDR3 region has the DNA TGCGCCAGCAGCCAAGGGTCGATCAATGAGCAGTTCTTC.

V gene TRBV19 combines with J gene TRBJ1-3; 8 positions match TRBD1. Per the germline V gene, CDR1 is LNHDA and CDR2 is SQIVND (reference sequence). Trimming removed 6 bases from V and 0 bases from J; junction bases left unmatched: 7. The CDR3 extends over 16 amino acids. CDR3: CASRRSGQVSGNTIYF. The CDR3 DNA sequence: TGTGCCAGTAGACGGTCGGGACAGGTCTCTGGAAACACCATATATTTT.

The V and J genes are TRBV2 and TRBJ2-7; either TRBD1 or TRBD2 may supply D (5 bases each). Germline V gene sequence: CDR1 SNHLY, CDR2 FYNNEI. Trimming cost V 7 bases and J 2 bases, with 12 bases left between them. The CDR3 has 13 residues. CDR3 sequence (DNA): TGTGCCAGCACGGGGCCTACTGCCTACGAGCAGTACTTC. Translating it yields CASTGPTAYEQYF.

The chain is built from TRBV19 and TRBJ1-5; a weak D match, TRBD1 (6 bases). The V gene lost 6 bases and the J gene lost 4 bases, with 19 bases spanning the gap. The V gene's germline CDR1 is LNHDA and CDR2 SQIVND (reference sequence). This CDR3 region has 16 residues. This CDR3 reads CASSPLTGNSNQPQHF. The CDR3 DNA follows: TGTGCCAGTAGCCCTTTGACAGGCAATTCGAATCAGCCCCAGCATTTT.

CDR3: CASSRDSREAFF. Written as DNA, the CDR3 is TGTGCCAGCAGCCGGGACAGCCGTGAAGCTTTCTTT. The chain couples TRBV27 to TRBJ1-1; 7 bases match TRBD1. Germline V lookup: CDR1 MNHEY, CDR2 SMNVEV (reference sequence). With 6 bases clipped from V and 7 bases from J, the junction kept 5 bases outside the gene matches. CDR3 length: 12 residues.

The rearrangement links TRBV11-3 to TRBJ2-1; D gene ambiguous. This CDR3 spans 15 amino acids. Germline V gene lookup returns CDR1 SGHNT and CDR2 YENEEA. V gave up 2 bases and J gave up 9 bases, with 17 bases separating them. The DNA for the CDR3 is TGTGCCAGCAGCTTAAATCCGGGCCCGCTCCGTGAGCAGTTCTTC. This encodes CASSLNPGPLREQFF.

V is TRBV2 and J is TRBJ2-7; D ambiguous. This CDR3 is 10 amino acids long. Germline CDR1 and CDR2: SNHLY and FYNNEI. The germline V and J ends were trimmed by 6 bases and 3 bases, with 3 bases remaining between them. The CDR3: CASSIYEQYF. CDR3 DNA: TGTGCCAGCAGCATCTACGAGCAGTACTTC.

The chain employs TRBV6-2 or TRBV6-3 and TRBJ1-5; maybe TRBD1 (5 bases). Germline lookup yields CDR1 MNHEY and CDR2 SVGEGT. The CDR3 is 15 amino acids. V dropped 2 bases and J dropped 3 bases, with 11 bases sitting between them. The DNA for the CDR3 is TGTGCCAGCAGTTACGCGGCAGGGAACAATCAGCCCCAGCATTTT. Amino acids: CASSYAAGNNQPQHF.

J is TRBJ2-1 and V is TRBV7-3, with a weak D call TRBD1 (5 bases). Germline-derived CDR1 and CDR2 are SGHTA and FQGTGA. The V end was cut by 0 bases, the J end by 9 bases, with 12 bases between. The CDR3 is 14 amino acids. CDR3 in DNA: TGTGCCAGCAGCTTAACATCAGGGATGGGTGAGCAGTTCTTC. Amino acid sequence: CASSLTSGMGEQFF.

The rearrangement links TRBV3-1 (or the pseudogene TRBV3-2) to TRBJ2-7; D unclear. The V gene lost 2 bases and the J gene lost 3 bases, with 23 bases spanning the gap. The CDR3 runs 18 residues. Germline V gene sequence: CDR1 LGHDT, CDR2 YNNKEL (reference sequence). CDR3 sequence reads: CASSQSLGGLVGNYEQYF. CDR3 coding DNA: TGTGCCAGCAGCCAATCATTAGGTGGATTGGTAGGGAACTACGAGCAGTACTTC.

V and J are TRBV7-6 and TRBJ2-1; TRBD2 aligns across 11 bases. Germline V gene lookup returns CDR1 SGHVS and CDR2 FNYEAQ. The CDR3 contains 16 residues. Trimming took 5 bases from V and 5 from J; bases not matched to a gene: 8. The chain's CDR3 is CASSIAGTSGNNEQFF. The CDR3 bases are TGTGCCAGCAGCATCGCCGGGACTAGCGGCAACAATGAGCAGTTCTTC.

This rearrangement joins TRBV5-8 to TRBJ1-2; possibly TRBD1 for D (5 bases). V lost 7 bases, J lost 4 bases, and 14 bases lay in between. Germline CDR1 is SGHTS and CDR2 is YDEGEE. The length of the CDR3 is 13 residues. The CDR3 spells CASGEGRGYGYTF. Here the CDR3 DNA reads TGTGCCAGCGGAGAGGGAAGGGGCTATGGCTACACCTTC.

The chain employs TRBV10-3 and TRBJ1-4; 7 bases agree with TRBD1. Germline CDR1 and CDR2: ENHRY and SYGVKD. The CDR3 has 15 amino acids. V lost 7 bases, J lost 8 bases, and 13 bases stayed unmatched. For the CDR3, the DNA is TGTGCCATCAAGAAAGAGGGACAGCGGAAAGAAAAACTGTTTTTT. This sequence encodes CAIKKEGQRKEKLFF.

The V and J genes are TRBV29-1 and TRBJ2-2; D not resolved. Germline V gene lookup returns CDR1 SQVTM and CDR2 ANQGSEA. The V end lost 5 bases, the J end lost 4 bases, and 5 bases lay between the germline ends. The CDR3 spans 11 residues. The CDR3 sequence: CSVWGTGELFF. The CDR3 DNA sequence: TGCAGCGTTTGGGGCACCGGGGAGCTGTTTTTT.

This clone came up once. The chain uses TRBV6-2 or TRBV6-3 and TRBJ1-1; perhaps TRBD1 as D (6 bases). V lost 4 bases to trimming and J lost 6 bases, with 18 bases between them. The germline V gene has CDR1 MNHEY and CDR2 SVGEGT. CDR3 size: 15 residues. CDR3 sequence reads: CASSWNLQGGAEAFF. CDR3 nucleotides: TGTGCCAGCAGTTGGAACCTACAGGGAGGCGCTGAAGCTTTCTTT.

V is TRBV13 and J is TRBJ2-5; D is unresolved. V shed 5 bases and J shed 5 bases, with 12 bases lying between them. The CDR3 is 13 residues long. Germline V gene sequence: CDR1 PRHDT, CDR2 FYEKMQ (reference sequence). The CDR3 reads CASSGPLGETQYF. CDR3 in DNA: TGTGCCAGCAGCGGCCCACTGGGGGAGACCCAGTACTTC.

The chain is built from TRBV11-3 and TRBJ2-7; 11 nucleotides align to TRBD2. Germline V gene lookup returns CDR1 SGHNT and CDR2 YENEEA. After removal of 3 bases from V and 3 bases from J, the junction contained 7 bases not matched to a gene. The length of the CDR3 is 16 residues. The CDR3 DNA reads TGTGCCAGCAGCTTCCCCACGACTAGCGGGATCTACGAGCAGTACTTC. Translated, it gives CASSFPTTSGIYEQYF.

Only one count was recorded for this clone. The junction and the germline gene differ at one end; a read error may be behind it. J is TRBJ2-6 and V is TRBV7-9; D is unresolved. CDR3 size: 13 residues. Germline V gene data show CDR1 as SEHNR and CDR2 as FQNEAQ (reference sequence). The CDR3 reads CASGFAGANVLTF. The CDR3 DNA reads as TGTGCCAGCGGCTTTGCTGGGGCCAACGTCCTGACTTTC.